Shown below are 5 T cell receptor beta chains from a single sample sequenced in a study of blood T cell repertoires in COVID-19. Libraries were prepared by immunoSEQ multiplex PCR; TCRdb keeps only in-frame clonotypes and omits some of them. The table shows under 80,000 clones, with over 75% occurring only once. The specimen sequenced was peripheral blood. These receptors all stem from a man over 45 with acute or convalescent COVID-19.

This chain connects TRBV7-6 to TRBJ1-3; 8 bases fit TRBD1. This CDR3 contains 16 residues. Germline CDR1 and CDR2: SGHVS and FNYEAQ. Trimming cost V 5 bases and J 2 bases; bases outside gene matches: 8. In DNA form, the CDR3 reads TGTGCCAGCAGCCCATGGACAGGGAACGCTGGAAACACCATATATTTT. Encoded protein: CASSPWTGNAGNTIYF.

The chain combines TRBV29-1 with TRBJ1-4, with D perhaps TRBD1 (5 bases). The ends were cut back, 5 bases at V and 3 bases at J, with 13 bases in the middle. Germline CDR1 SQVTM, CDR2 ANQGSEA. The length of the CDR3 is 14 residues. CDR3 in amino acids: CSVSQDYPNEKLFF. The CDR3 bases are TGCAGCGTTTCACAGGACTACCCTAATGAAAAACTGTTTTTT.

The CDR3 nucleotides are TGTGCCAGCAAGGGCCAGGGGTTCAATGAGCAGTTCTTC. As protein: CASKGQGFNEQFF. The chain uses TRBV27 and TRBJ2-1; maybe TRBD1 (6 bases). Germline V gene data show CDR1 as MNHEY and CDR2 as SMNVEV (reference sequence). The length of the CDR3 is 13 residues. The V and J ends lost 7 bases and 6 bases respectively, with 13 bases between them.

Concerning this clone: The same CDR3 arises from other DNA sequences in this sample as well. The CDR3 sequence: CASSLGQGRGYTF. CDR3 DNA sequence: TGTGCCAGCAGCTTGGGGCAGGGTCGAGGCTACACCTTC. This chain uses TRBV5-6 with TRBJ1-2; tentatively, D is TRBD1 (5 bases). V was trimmed by 0 bases and J by 8 bases, leaving 11 bases between them. This CDR3 has 13 amino acids. The germline V gene encodes CDR1 SGHDT and CDR2 YYEEEE.

The rearrangement links TRBV5-1 to TRBJ1-2; D remains unclear. Trimming shortened V by 2 bases and J by 0 bases, and 8 bases separated the two germline ends. Germline V gives CDR1 SGHRS, CDR2 YFSETQ. CDR3 length: 14 residues. For the CDR3, the DNA is TGCGCCAGCAGCTTAGACACCCCTAACTATGGCTACACCTTC. Protein: CASSLDTPNYGYTF. The entire variable domain, with the rest obtained from reference TRBV5-1 and TRBJ1-2, is as follows: KAGVTQTPRYLIKTRGQQVTLSCSPISGHRSVSWYQQTPGQGLQFLFEYFSETQRNKGNFPGRFSGRQFSNSRSEMNVSTLELGDSALYLCASSLDTPNYGYTFGSGTRLTVV.